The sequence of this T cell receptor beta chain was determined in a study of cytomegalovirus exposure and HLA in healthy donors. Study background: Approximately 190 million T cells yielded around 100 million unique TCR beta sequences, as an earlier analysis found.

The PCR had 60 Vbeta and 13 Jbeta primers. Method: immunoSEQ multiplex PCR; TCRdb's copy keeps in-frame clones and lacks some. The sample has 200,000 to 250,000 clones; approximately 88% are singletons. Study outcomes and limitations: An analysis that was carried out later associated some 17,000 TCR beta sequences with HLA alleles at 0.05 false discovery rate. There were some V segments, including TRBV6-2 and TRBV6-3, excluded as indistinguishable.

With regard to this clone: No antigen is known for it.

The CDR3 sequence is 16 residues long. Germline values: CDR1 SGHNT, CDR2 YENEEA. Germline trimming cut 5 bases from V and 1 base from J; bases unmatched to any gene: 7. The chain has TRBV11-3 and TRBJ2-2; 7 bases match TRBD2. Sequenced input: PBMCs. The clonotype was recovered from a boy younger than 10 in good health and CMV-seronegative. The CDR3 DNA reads TGTGCCAGCAGCGTCGGGGGAGGGTTGAACACCGGGGAGCTGTTTTTT. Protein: CASSVGGGLNTGELFF. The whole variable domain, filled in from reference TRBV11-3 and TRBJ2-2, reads EAGVVQSPRYKIIEKKQPVAFWCNPISGHNTLYWYLQNLGQGPELLIRYENEEAVDDSQLPKDRFSAERLKGVDSTLKIQPAELGDSAVYLCASSVGGGLNTGELFFGEGSRLTVL.